Shown below are 17 T cell receptor beta chains from a single sample sequenced in a study of cytomegalovirus exposure and HLA in healthy donors. PCR primers comprised 60 Vbeta and 13 Jbeta primers. TCRdb's copy holds only in-frame clones and misses some; the assay was immunoSEQ multiplex PCR. The sample lists roughly 120,000 clones; approximately 83% were seen once. Sequencing was carried out using PBMCs. Receptors originate from a man in his forties in good health and CMV-seronegative.

The CDR3 DNA reads as TGTGCCAGTAGCCTCTTTGGAGCGTCGCCTAACTATGGCTACACCTTC. Its protein is CASSLFGASPNYGYTF. This chain connects TRBV19 to TRBJ1-2; D is ambiguous. There are 16 residues in the CDR3. V lost 6 bases, J lost 0 bases, and 17 bases lay in between. Looked up from germline, CDR1 is LNHDA and CDR2 is SQIVND (reference sequence).

The genes are TRBV5-8 and TRBJ2-1; 12 bases fit TRBD1. Per the germline V gene, CDR1 is SGHTS and CDR2 is YDEGEE. V shed 4 bases and J 8 bases; nucleotides not matched to a gene: 7. This CDR3 contains 15 residues. The CDR3 DNA reads as TGTGCCAGCAGCCCCGGGACAGGGGGCCTCGATGAGCAGTTCTTC. Translation: CASSPGTGGLDEQFF.

This sequence joins TRBV15 and TRBJ2-7, with D uncertain. Trimming took 0 bases from V and 0 from J, leaving 12 bases between them. This CDR3 contains 16 residues. Germline V lookup: CDR1 LNHNV, CDR2 YYDKDF (reference sequence). The CDR3 loop reads CATSREIGDSSYEQYF. Here the CDR3 DNA reads TGTGCCACCAGCAGAGAAATCGGAGATTCCTCCTACGAGCAGTACTTC.

The chain recombines TRBV5-8 with TRBJ1-5; D is undetermined. The germline CDR1 and CDR2 sequences are SGHTS and YDEGEE. The V gene lost 4 bases and the J gene lost 3 bases, with 11 bases spanning the gap. The CDR3 contains 14 residues. CDR3 nucleotide sequence: TGTGCCAGCAGCACCCGGGTCTCCAATCAGCCCCAGCATTTT. Translated: CASSTRVSNQPQHF.

This clone came up once. The chain joins TRBV18 to TRBJ2-1, with TRBD1 identical over 9 bases. V shed 4 bases, J shed 3 bases, and the junction held 7 bases outside the gene matches. CDR1 and CDR2 from the germline V gene are KGHSH and LQKENI. The CDR3 runs 16 residues. CDR3 residues: CASSQRDRVSYNEQFF. The CDR3 DNA follows: TGTGCCAGCTCACAACGGGACAGGGTAAGCTACAATGAGCAGTTCTTC. Using reference TRBV18 and TRBJ2-1 for the parts outside the CDR3, the full variable domain is NAGVMQNPRHLVRRRGQEARLRCSPMKGHSHVYWYRQLPEEGLKFMVYLQKENIIDESGMPKERFSAEFPKEGPSILRIQQVVRGDSAAYFCASSQRDRVSYNEQFFGPGTRLTVL.

V and J are TRBV7-8 and TRBJ1-4, with D maybe TRBD1 (5 bases). Trimming removed 5 bases from V and 6 bases from J, with 19 bases in between. Germline values: CDR1 SGHVS, CDR2 FQNEAQ. This CDR3 region has 16 residues. CDR3 sequence: CASSPLRAGYDEKLFF. The CDR3 DNA follows: TGTGCCAGCAGCCCCCTCCGCGCAGGGTACGATGAAAAACTGTTTTTT.

The gene calls are TRBV5-6 and TRBJ2-3, with 7 bases fitting TRBD2. This CDR3 spans 13 amino acids. Per the germline V gene, CDR1 is SGHDT and CDR2 is YYEEEE. V dropped 1 base and J dropped 4; count of bases not matched to a gene: 0. As DNA, the CDR3 is TGTGCCAGCAGCTTGACTAGCGCAGATACGCAGTATTTT. It is translated as CASSLTSADTQYF.

The chain employs TRBV7-6 and TRBJ1-1; 8 bases match TRBD1. Germline assignment: CDR1 SGHVS and CDR2 FNYEAQ. CDR3 length equals 13 residues. The trim removed 8 bases at V and 0 bases at J, leaving 2 bases unmatched. CDR3 coding DNA: TGTGCCAGCGCAGGGGGCTTGAACACTGAAGCTTTCTTT. Translated, it gives CASAGGLNTEAFF.

This chain uses TRBV9 with TRBJ2-7; 7 bases align to TRBD1. Germline CDR1 SGDLS, CDR2 YYNGEE. The V and J ends lost 4 bases and 0 bases, in that order; junction bases with no gene match: 4. The CDR3 covers 14 residues. The CDR3, as DNA: TGTGCCAGCAGCTATAACAGGGGCTCCTACGAGCAGTACTTC. It yields the protein CASSYNRGSYEQYF.

J is TRBJ2-1 and V is TRBV6-1, with TRBD2 matching 8 bases. The trim removed 7 bases at V and 0 bases at J, leaving 5 bases unmatched. The CDR3 length is 15 residues. CDR1 and CDR2 (germline): MNHNS, SASEGT. The CDR3 nucleotides are TGTGCCAGCATCCGGGGGGGGAGCTCCTACAATGAGCAGTTCTTC. This gives the protein CASIRGGSSYNEQFF.

The chain employs TRBV6-5 and TRBJ2-3; 7 bases are shared with TRBD2. The junction had 9 bases not matched to a gene; V was cut back by 6 bases and J by 6 bases. This CDR3 has 14 amino acids. CDR1 MNHEY and CDR2 SVGAGI come from the germline V gene. This CDR3 reads CASRRGGFSDTQYF. Here the CDR3 DNA reads TGTGCCAGCAGGAGGGGAGGGTTCTCGGATACGCAGTATTTT.

The V gene is TRBV4-2, the J gene TRBJ2-7; no reliable D call. Trimming left V 0 bases short and J 3 bases short, with 6 bases between. The CDR3 totals 13 residues. CDR1 and CDR2 from the germline V gene are LGHNA and YNFKEQ. CDR3 residues: CASSQDPNYEQYF. CDR3 nucleotide sequence: TGTGCCAGCAGCCAAGATCCTAACTACGAGCAGTACTTC.

V is TRBV30 and J is TRBJ2-3, with TRBD2 matching 12 bases. This CDR3 contains 16 residues. The junction had 9 bases not matched to a gene; V was cut back by 4 bases and J by 4 bases. CDR1 and CDR2 (germline): GTSNPN, SVGIG (reference sequence). CDR3 region: CAWTRASGGAADTQYF. Written as DNA, the CDR3 is TGTGCCTGGACTCGAGCTAGCGGGGGGGCCGCAGATACGCAGTATTTT.

This chain uses TRBV30 with TRBJ1-5; possibly TRBD1 for D (5 bases). Deletions cut 0 bases from V and 3 bases from J, with 6 bases between. The CDR3 length is 13 residues. Germline CDR1 reads GTSNPN; CDR2 reads SVGIG (reference sequence). CDR3 residues: CAWSVQANQPQHF. As DNA, the CDR3 is TGTGCCTGGAGTGTACAGGCCAATCAGCCCCAGCATTTT.

The CDR3: CASSVGQGNEKLFF. CDR3 nucleotides: TGTGCCAGCAGCGTAGGGCAGGGTAACGAAAAACTGTTTTTT. The chain employs TRBV9 and TRBJ1-4; D is possibly TRBD1 (5 bases). Germline CDR1 SGDLS, CDR2 YYNGEE. This CDR3 is built from 14 residues. V lost 0 bases, J lost 8 bases, and 11 bases lay in between.

This chain connects TRBV18 to TRBJ1-2, with D perhaps TRBD1 (5 bases). The V gene lost 0 bases and the J gene lost 4 bases, with 9 bases spanning the gap. This CDR3 spans 14 amino acids. Germline V gives CDR1 KGHSH, CDR2 LQKENI. The DNA for the CDR3 is TGTGCCAGCTCACCACCGCAGGGCATCTATGGCTACACCTTC. Translation gives CASSPPQGIYGYTF.

The V and J genes are TRBV7-9 and TRBJ2-2; 10 nucleotides line up with TRBD1. CDR1 is SEHNR, CDR2 FQNEAQ, per germline (reference sequence). Trimming at V came to 3 bases and at J to 3 bases, leaving 4 bases not matched to a gene. This CDR3 comprises 16 residues. CDR3 amino acids: CASSFQTGGYTGELFF. The CDR3 DNA reads as TGTGCCAGCAGCTTCCAGACAGGGGGCTACACCGGGGAGCTGTTTTTT.